These 20 T cell receptor beta chains were sequenced from one sample in a study of blood T cell repertoires in COVID-19. Sequencing used immunoSEQ multiplex PCR; TCRdb keeps in-frame clones, though not all of them. The table shows 130,000 to 150,000 clones, with 75% to 85% occurring only once. The sequenced material came from peripheral blood. These receptors were taken from a woman aged 65 to 85 with COVID-19, enrolled during active disease.

This chain connects TRBV6-1 to TRBJ1-6; the match to TRBD1 covers 7 bases. The CDR3 has 19 residues. Germline values: CDR1 MNHNS, CDR2 SASEGT. Trimming removed 2 bases from V and 0 bases from J; junction bases left unmatched: 10. CDR3 sequence: CASSEQGGLLSSYNSPLHF. The CDR3 coding sequence is TGTGCCAGCAGTGAACAAGGGGGCCTCCTGAGCTCCTATAATTCACCCCTCCACTTT.

Here the CDR3 DNA reads TGTGCCAGCGCGGGGAGCGGGGGGGCTCAGGATGAGCAGTTCTTC. This gives the protein CASAGSGGAQDEQFF. The rearrangement uses TRBV7-9 and TRBJ2-1; TRBD2 agrees at 10 bases. Germline loops: CDR1 SEHNR, CDR2 FQNEAQ (reference sequence). The CDR3 is 15 residues long. V dropped 8 bases and J dropped 8; count of bases not matched to a gene: 12. The variable domain in full, completed from reference TRBV7-9 and TRBJ2-1, reads DTGVSQNPRHKITKRGQNVTFRCDPISEHNRLYWYRQTLGQGPEFLTYFQNEAQLEKSRLLSDRFSAERPKGSFSTLEIQRTEQGDSAMYLCASAGSGGAQDEQFFGPGTRLTVL.

Concerning this clone: Other DNA sequences in the same sample also yield this CDR3. The rearrangement uses TRBV2 and TRBJ1-2; the D gene is possibly TRBD1 (6 bases). V lost 9 bases and J lost 8, with 22 bases in between. Germline lookup yields CDR1 SNHLY and CDR2 FYNNEI. The CDR3 extends over 14 amino acids. The CDR3 sequence is CASTPLPGARGYTF. Here the CDR3 DNA reads TGTGCCAGTACTCCCTTGCCAGGGGCGCGGGGCTACACCTTC.

The chain is built from TRBV28 and TRBJ1-5; the D is unclear. Germline V gives CDR1 MDHEN, CDR2 SYDVKM. There are 15 residues in the CDR3. Trimming cost V 7 bases and J 2 bases, with 15 bases left between them. The CDR3 DNA reads as TGTGCCAGCACCCTGTTAGGAGGTGGCAATCAGCCCCAGCATTTT. This encodes CASTLLGGGNQPQHF.

The chain combines TRBV5-1 with TRBJ2-5; maybe TRBD1 (6 bases). Trimming pared 4 bases from V and 2 bases from J, leaving 15 bases between. The CDR3 loop spans 15 amino acids. CDR1 is SGHRS and CDR2 is YFSETQ in the germline V gene. CDR3 in DNA: TGCGCCAGCAGCAGGGGGTTCAGCATACAAGAGACCCAGTACTTC. Translated, it gives CASSRGFSIQETQYF.

This clone showed up just a few times. CDR3 amino acids: CASSRGGASSGNTIYF. The DNA for the CDR3 is TGTGCCAGCAGCCGCGGCGGGGCAAGCTCTGGAAACACCATATATTTT. This sequence joins TRBV11-1 and TRBJ1-3, with D perhaps matching TRBD1 (5 bases). CDR1 SGHAT and CDR2 FQDESV come from the germline V gene (reference sequence). The length of the CDR3 is 16 residues. Trimming cost V 5 bases and J 0 bases, with 14 bases left between them.

This chain links TRBV5-1 with TRBJ2-1; D uncertain. This CDR3 is built from 15 residues. Per germline, CDR1 SGHRS and CDR2 YFSETQ. The ends were cut back, 0 bases at V and 0 bases at J, with 7 bases in the middle. In DNA, the CDR3 is TGCGCCAGCAGCTTGGATGCCTACTCCTACAATGAGCAGTTCTTC. This codes for CASSLDAYSYNEQFF.

The V and J genes are TRBV3-1 (or the pseudogene TRBV3-2) and TRBJ1-2, with 11 bases identical to TRBD1. Per germline, CDR1 LGHDT and CDR2 YNNKEL (reference sequence). Unmatched junction bases numbered 4, after V lost 0 bases and J lost 4 bases. The length of the CDR3 is 16 residues. The CDR3 is CASSQEGTGGAYGYTF. The CDR3 nucleotides are TGTGCCAGCAGCCAAGAGGGGACAGGGGGTGCCTATGGCTACACCTTC.

The rearrangement uses TRBV28 and TRBJ1-5; 8 bases align to TRBD1. The V and J ends lost 2 bases and 2 bases, in that order; junction bases with no gene match: 11. Germline values: CDR1 MDHEN, CDR2 SYDVKM. There are 18 residues in the CDR3. The CDR3 protein is CASSLPDRGKRRNQPQHF. The CDR3 DNA follows: TGTGCCAGCAGTTTACCTGACAGGGGTAAGCGGCGCAATCAGCCCCAGCATTTT.

This clone was detected many times. The V gene is TRBV2, the J gene TRBJ2-7, with TRBD1 matching 8 bases. The CDR3 is made up of 14 amino acids. Germline assignment: CDR1 SNHLY and CDR2 FYNNEI. V was clipped by 8 bases and J by 2 bases; unmatched bases: 8. Here the CDR3 reads CASALGTGPYEQYF. The CDR3 DNA reads as TGTGCCAGCGCGCTCGGGACAGGACCCTACGAGCAGTACTTC.

V gene TRBV27 combines with J gene TRBJ2-3; D may be TRBD1 (5 bases). Germline CDR1 is MNHEY and CDR2 is SMNVEV (reference sequence). V lost 3 bases to trimming and J lost 10 bases, with 11 bases between them. The CDR3 has 12 residues. The CDR3 DNA reads TGTGCCAGCAGTTTTTTTGACAGCCCGCAGTATTTT. Translating it yields CASSFFDSPQYF.

This clone was seen many times. The CDR3 region is CASSPVTNSYEQYF. CDR3 DNA: TGTGCCAGCAGCCCGGTAACTAACTCCTACGAGCAGTACTTC. The chain combines TRBV5-5 with TRBJ2-7; D remains unclear. Trimming took 4 bases from V and 0 from J, leaving 11 bases between them. CDR3 length: 14 residues. Germline CDR1 is SGHKS and CDR2 is YYEKEE (reference sequence). The entire variable domain, with the rest obtained from reference TRBV5-5 and TRBJ2-7, is as follows: DAGVTQSPTHLIKTRGQQVTLRCSPISGHKSVSWYQQVLGQGPQFIFQYYEKEERGRGNFPDRFSARQFPNYSSELNVNALLLGDSALYLCASSPVTNSYEQYFGPGTRLTVT.

The chain uses TRBV3-1 (or the pseudogene TRBV3-2) and TRBJ1-6; 7 nucleotides match TRBD1. Germline loops: CDR1 LGHDT, CDR2 YNNKEL (reference sequence). The V gene end was trimmed by 5 bases and the J gene end by 8 bases; junction bases not matched to a gene: 6. The CDR3 totals 14 residues. This CDR3 is CASSNRDRDSPLHF. The CDR3 nucleotides are TGTGCCAGCAGCAACCGGGACAGAGATTCACCCCTCCACTTT.

The CDR3 DNA reads as TGTGCCACCCGTGTTAGGGAGGGAAACACTGAAGCTTTCTTT. Amino acids: CATRVREGNTEAFF. The chain employs TRBV6-5 and TRBJ1-1, with D uncertain. This CDR3 comprises 14 residues. Germline-derived CDR1 and CDR2 are MNHEY and SVGAGI. V dropped 10 bases and J dropped 2 bases, with 17 bases sitting between them.

The rearrangement joins TRBV6-2 or TRBV6-3 to TRBJ1-2, with TRBD1 matching over 7 bases. The CDR3 covers 16 residues. Germline CDR1 and CDR2: MNHEY and SVGEGT. V dropped 5 bases and J dropped 6; count of bases not matched to a gene: 15. The CDR3 loop reads CASSQPQSTGYHGYTF. The CDR3 bases are TGTGCCAGCAGTCAGCCCCAATCGACAGGGTATCATGGCTACACCTTC.

This clone was seen a handful of times. The CDR3 coding sequence is TGTGCCAGCAAACCCACGCCCGAGGTTGGCTACGAGCAGTACTTC. It specifies CASKPTPEVGYEQYF. The chain carries TRBV6-5 and TRBJ2-7; D gene uncertain. In germline, CDR1 is MNHEY, CDR2 SVGAGI. CDR3 size: 15 residues. V was trimmed by 7 bases and J by 3 bases, leaving 19 bases between them.

The chain links TRBV2 to TRBJ1-2; 7 nucleotides match TRBD1. The CDR3 totals 16 residues. Germline assignment: CDR1 SNHLY and CDR2 FYNNEI. V was clipped by 2 bases and J by 6 bases; unmatched bases: 12. The DNA of the CDR3 is TGTGCCAGCAGTGAACCAGGCCGCTCTGGACAGGATGGCTACACCTTC. Encoded protein: CASSEPGRSGQDGYTF.

The V gene is TRBV12-3 or TRBV12-4, the J gene TRBJ1-2; D perhaps matches TRBD1 (6 bases). The CDR3 covers 13 residues. Trimming stripped 2 bases from V and 8 bases from J, with 12 bases between. CDR3 protein: CASSLPPGVGYTF. CDR3 nucleotides: TGTGCCAGCAGTTTACCCCCAGGGGTAGGCTACACCTTC.

This chain uses TRBV6-1 with TRBJ1-5; TRBD1 agrees at 8 bases. The CDR3 is made up of 17 amino acids. With 4 bases clipped from V and 0 bases from J, the junction kept 8 bases outside the gene matches. In germline, CDR1 is MNHNS, CDR2 SASEGT. CDR3 coding DNA: TGTGCCAGCAGTGGTGGGACAGGCACTTATAGCAATCAGCCCCAGCATTTT. Protein product: CASSGGTGTYSNQPQHF.

The chain employs TRBV7-2 and TRBJ2-3; tentative D call: TRBD1 (5 bases). CDR1 is SGHTA, CDR2 FQGNSA, per germline. The V end was cut by 1 base, the J end by 5 bases, with 16 bases between. The CDR3 is 16 residues long. The CDR3 DNA sequence: TGTGCCAGCAGCTTAGGGGGCACGGAATACGGAGATACGCAGTATTTT. Its protein product is CASSLGGTEYGDTQYF.